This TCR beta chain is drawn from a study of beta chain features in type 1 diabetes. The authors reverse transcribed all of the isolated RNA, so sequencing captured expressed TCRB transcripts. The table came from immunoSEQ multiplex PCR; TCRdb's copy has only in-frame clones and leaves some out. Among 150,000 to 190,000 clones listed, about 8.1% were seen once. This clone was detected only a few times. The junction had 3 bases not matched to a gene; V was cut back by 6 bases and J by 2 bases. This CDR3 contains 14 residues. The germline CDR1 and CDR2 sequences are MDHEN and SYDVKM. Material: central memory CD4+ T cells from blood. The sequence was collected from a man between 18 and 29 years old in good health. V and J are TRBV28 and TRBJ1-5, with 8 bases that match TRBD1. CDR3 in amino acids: CASRKQGGNQPQHF. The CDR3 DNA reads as TGTGCCAGCAGGAAACAGGGGGGCAATCAGCCCCAGCATTTT.